A selection of T cell receptor beta chains follows, all from one sample in a study of T cells in Graves' hyperthyroidism and ophthalmopathy. TCRdb itself ran the multiplex PCR reads through MiXCR, one entry per CDR3 protein. The sample holds fewer than 400,000 distinct CDR3 sequences, roughly 13% seen once. Sequencing used blood. These receptors were obtained from a man aged 50 to 60 with Graves' ophthalmopathy. Both conserved end residues are part of each CDR3. D genes are given only for firm matches. Some rows mark clone size as missing; the rest say once, few, many or name a class of expanded clone.

clone_size,d_call,v_call,j_call,cdr3_nt,cdr3_aa
many,TRBD1,TRBV6-1,TRBJ2-2,TGTGCCAGCAGTGAAGGCACGGGACAGGGGGTCTACACCGGGGAGCTGTTTTTT,CASSEGTGQGVYTGELFF
.,.,TRBV18,TRBJ2-6,TGTGCCAGCTCACCACCCTGGTCTGGGGCCAACGTCCTGACTTTC,CASSPPWSGANVLTF
many,.,TRBV20-1,TRBJ2-3,TGCAGTGTTCAGGGGGGAGGACGTACAGATACGCAGTATTTT,CSVQGGGRTDTQYF
.,TRBD1,TRBV9,TRBJ2-1,TGTGCCAGCAGCGGATGGGACAGGGGGCTACCTGGGGGTTACAATGAGCAGTTCTTC,CASSGWDRGLPGGYNEQFF
.,.,TRBV12-3/TRBV12-4,TRBJ1-1,TGTGCCAGCCGAAAACTTCAAGGCACTGAAGCTTTCTTT,CASRKLQGTEAFF
many,.,TRBV20-1,TRBJ2-3,TGCAGTGCTGGGACCCATAGCACAGATACGCAGTATTTT,CSAGTHSTDTQYF
few,TRBD2,TRBV24-1,TRBJ2-1,TGTGCCACCAGTGAGGTAGCGGGAGTGAACAATGAGCAGTTCTTC,CATSEVAGVNNEQFF
.,TRBD2,TRBV12-3/TRBV12-4,TRBJ2-1,TGTGCCAGCAGCCCGACCCTCGGGAGGAACCATGAGCAGTTCTTC,CASSPTLGRNHEQFF
many,TRBD2,TRBV29-1,TRBJ2-7,TGCAGCGTGGCCATCGGACTAGCGGGAAACGAGCAGTACTTC,CSVAIGLAGNEQYF
.,TRBD1,TRBV25-1,TRBJ2-5,TGTGCCAGCAGTGAATGGGTGACAGGGGAGGATCAAGAGACCCAGTACTTC,CASSEWVTGEDQETQYF
.,TRBD1,TRBV11-2,TRBJ2-1,TGTGCCAGCAGCTGGAGCGGGGGACAGGGGTTGTACAATGAGCAGTTCTTC,CASSWSGGQGLYNEQFF
.,.,TRBV7-3,TRBJ2-3,TGTGCCAGCAGCTTAATTTATGGAGATTCGCAGTATTTT,CASSLIYGDSQYF
few,.,TRBV19,TRBJ2-5,TGTGCCAGTAGTATAGCGGGAGAGACCCAGTACTTC,CASSIAGETQYF
few,.,TRBV29-1,TRBJ2-1,TGCAGCGTTCTCGTCCTTGGCGAGCAGTTCTTC,CSVLVLGEQFF
many,.,TRBV2,TRBJ2-3,TGTGCCAGCAGATTGGGTGGGGAAGATACGCAGTATTTT,CASRLGGEDTQYF
many,TRBD2,TRBV3-1,TRBJ2-1,TGTGCCAGCAGCCTATCCAGCGGGGGATCAAAGTTCTTC,CASSLSSGGSKFF
many,.,TRBV2,TRBJ1-3,TGTGCCAGCAGTGAAGAGGGATGGGGCTCCTCTGGAAACACCATATATTTT,CASSEEGWGSSGNTIYF
many,TRBD2,TRBV13,TRBJ2-5,TGTGCCAGCAGCTTAGGGACAGCGGGAGTGGAGACCCAGTACTTC,CASSLGTAGVETQYF
many,.,TRBV18,TRBJ1-6,TGTGCCAGCTCACCGACGGAGAGCGGGTCACCCCTCCACTTT,CASSPTESGSPLHF
.,.,TRBV30,TRBJ1-6,TGTGCTTGGGAACATCGGGAAGGTTCACCCCTCCACTTT,CAWEHREGSPLHF
many,.,TRBV6-1,TRBJ2-7,TGTGCCAGCAGTGGAAGGACCTCCACCCCCTACGAGCAGTACTTC,CASSGRTSTPYEQYF
many,TRBD2,TRBV20-1,TRBJ2-4,TGCAGTGCTAGAACTAGCGGGAGGCAGGAAAACATTCAGTACTTC,CSARTSGRQENIQYF
.,TRBD2,TRBV3-1,TRBJ2-5,TGTGCCAGCAGCCCAGGGACTAGCGGGGGCCGAGAGACCCAGTACTTC,CASSPGTSGGRETQYF
many,TRBD1,TRBV19,TRBJ1-5,TGTGCCAGTAATTCCCGGGACAGTCGGAGCAATCAGCCCCAGCATTTT,CASNSRDSRSNQPQHF
few,TRBD1,TRBV29-1,TRBJ2-2,TGCAGCGTTGGACAGGGTCTCACCGGGGAGCTGTTTTTT,CSVGQGLTGELFF
.,.,TRBV6-1,TRBJ2-7,TGTGCCAGCAGTGAGACGGAGCAGTACTTC,CASSETEQYF
many,TRBD2,TRBV30,TRBJ2-3,TGTGCCTGGGGACTAGCGAGAACAGATACGCAGTATTTT,CAWGLARTDTQYF
.,.,TRBV5-1,TRBJ2-1,TGCGCCAGCAGTGACGGGGGGCACATCTCTCTCAATGAGCAGTTCTTC,CASSDGGHISLNEQFF
few,.,TRBV7-8,TRBJ2-6,TGTGCCAGCAGCTTAGCACCGCGGTCGGGGGCCAACGTCCTGACTTTC,CASSLAPRSGANVLTF
many,.,TRBV7-9,TRBJ2-7,TGTGCCAGCAGTCGGACGGGTGCACCGAGGGAGCAGTACTTC,CASSRTGAPREQYF
.,.,TRBV29-1,TRBJ2-3,TGCAGCGTTGTAGGCACAACAGATACGCAGTATTTT,CSVVGTTDTQYF
many,.,TRBV5-1,TRBJ1-1,TGCGCCAGCAGCTTGGGACAGGCCGGAACTGAAGCTTTCTTT,CASSLGQAGTEAFF
.,.,TRBV6-2/TRBV6-3,TRBJ1-1,TGTGCCAGCAGTTACTCCGGCGCCCTGAACACTGAAGCTTTCTTT,CASSYSGALNTEAFF
many,.,TRBV27,TRBJ1-1,TGTGCCAGCAGTTTACGGCGGGGGGCAGATCATGCTTTCTTT,CASSLRRGADHAFF
.,.,TRBV24-1,TRBJ2-1,TGTGCCACCAGTGATTACCAGGGGAACAATGAGCAGTTCTTC,CATSDYQGNNEQFF
few,.,TRBV6-4,TRBJ1-1,TGTGCCAGCAGTTACACTGGAAAGGATGGTAAGGACACTGAAGCTTTCTTT,CASSYTGKDGKDTEAFF
many,TRBD2,TRBV12-3/TRBV12-4,TRBJ2-1,TGTGCCAGCAGTTCCGCCGGGACTAGCGGGAGGATTGAGCAGTTCTTC,CASSSAGTSGRIEQFF
many,TRBD2,TRBV28,TRBJ2-3,TGTGCCAGCAGTACCCTAGCGGGAGTCCCAGATACGCAGTATTTT,CASSTLAGVPDTQYF
many,TRBD2,TRBV4-1,TRBJ2-7,TGCGCCAGCAGCCAACGAGGGCTAGCGGACGAGCAGTACTTC,CASSQRGLADEQYF
many,.,TRBV5-1,TRBJ2-1,TGCGCCAGCAGCTTGTTGGCACAGGGAGGCTACAATGAGCAGTTCTTC,CASSLLAQGGYNEQFF
many,.,TRBV18,TRBJ1-4,TGTGCCAGCTCGCCTGCGACGATCGGGGGGGAAAAACTGTTTTTT,CASSPATIGGEKLFF
.,.,TRBV6-1,TRBJ1-4,TGTGCCAGCAACCCCGTGGGGGACGAAAAACTGTTTTTT,CASNPVGDEKLFF
.,.,TRBV19,TRBJ2-1,TGTGCCAGTAGTAGCGGTGGAGGCCTTTTTGGTGAGCAGTTCTTC,CASSSGGGLFGEQFF
few,TRBD1,TRBV4-1,TRBJ2-7,TGCGCCAGCAGCCAAAACAACAGGGGGTTGCAGTACTTC,CASSQNNRGLQYF
.,TRBD1,TRBV29-1,TRBJ1-2,TGCAGCGTTGAAGTTCTCCGGGGGACAGGGGCTAACTATGGCTACACCTTC,CSVEVLRGTGANYGYTF